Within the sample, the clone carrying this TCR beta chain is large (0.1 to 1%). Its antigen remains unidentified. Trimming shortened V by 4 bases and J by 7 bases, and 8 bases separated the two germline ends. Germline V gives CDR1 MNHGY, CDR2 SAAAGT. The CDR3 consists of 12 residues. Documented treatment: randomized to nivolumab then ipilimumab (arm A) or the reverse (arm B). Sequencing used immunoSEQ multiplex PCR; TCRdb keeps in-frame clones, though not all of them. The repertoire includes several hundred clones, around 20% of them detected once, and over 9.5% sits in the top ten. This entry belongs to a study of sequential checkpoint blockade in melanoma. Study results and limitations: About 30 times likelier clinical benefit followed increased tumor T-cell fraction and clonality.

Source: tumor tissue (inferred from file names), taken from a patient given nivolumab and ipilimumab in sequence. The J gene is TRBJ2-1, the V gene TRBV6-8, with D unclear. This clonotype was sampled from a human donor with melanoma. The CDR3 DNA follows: TGTGCCAGCAGTTGGGCTAGTAATGAGCAGTTCTTC. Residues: CASSWASNEQFF.